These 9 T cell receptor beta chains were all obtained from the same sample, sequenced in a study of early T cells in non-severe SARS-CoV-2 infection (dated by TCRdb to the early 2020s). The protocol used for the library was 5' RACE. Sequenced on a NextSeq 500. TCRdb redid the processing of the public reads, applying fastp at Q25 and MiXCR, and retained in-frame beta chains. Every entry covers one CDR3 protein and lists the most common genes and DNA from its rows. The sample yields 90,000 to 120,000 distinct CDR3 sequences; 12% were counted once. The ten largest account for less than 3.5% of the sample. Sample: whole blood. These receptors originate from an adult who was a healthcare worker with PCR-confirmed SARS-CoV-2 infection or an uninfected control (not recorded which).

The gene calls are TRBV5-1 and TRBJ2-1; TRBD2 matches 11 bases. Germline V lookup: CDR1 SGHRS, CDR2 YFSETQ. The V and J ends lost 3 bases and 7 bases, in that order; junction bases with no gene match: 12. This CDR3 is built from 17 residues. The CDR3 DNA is TGCGCCAGCAGCTCGGGTTTAGCGGGAGGGCCGGTTAATGAGCAGTTCTTC. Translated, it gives CASSSGLAGGPVNEQFF.

The CDR3 loop reads CASSLVPRGSVTGELFF. The CDR3 DNA reads as TGTGCCAGCAGCTTAGTTCCAAGGGGCAGCGTTACCGGGGAGCTGTTTTTT. The chain carries TRBV7-6 and TRBJ2-2; a weak D match, TRBD1 (5 bases). V was pared by 1 base and J by 5 bases, with 17 bases between. CDR3 length: 17 residues. Looked up from germline, CDR1 is SGHVS and CDR2 is FNYEAQ. The full variable domain, completed using reference TRBV7-6 and TRBJ2-2, is GAGVSQSPRYKVTKRGQDVALRCDPISGHVSLYWYRQALGQGPEFLTYFNYEAQQDKSGLPNDRFSAERPEGSISTLTIQRTEQRDSAMYRCASSLVPRGSVTGELFFGEGSRLTVL.

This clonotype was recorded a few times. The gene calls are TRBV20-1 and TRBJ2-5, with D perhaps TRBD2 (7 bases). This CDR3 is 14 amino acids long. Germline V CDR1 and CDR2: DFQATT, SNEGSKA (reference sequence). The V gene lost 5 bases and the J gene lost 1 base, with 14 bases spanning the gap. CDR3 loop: CSAPRGAGQETQYF. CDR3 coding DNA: TGCAGTGCTCCCCGGGGGGCAGGCCAAGAGACCCAGTACTTC.

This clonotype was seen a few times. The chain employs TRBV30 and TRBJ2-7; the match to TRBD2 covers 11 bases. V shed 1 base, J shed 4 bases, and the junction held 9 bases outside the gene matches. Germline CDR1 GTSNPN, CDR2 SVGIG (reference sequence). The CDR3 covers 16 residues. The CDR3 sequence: CAWSGSSGRAMYEQYF. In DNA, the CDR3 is TGTGCCTGGAGTGGGAGTAGCGGGAGGGCCATGTACGAGCAGTACTTC.

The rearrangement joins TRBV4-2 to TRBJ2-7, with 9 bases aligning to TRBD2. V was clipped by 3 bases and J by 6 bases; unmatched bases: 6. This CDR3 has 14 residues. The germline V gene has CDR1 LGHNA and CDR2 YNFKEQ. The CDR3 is CASSHIAGVGEQYF. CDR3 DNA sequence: TGTGCCAGCAGCCATATAGCGGGAGTGGGCGAGCAGTACTTC.

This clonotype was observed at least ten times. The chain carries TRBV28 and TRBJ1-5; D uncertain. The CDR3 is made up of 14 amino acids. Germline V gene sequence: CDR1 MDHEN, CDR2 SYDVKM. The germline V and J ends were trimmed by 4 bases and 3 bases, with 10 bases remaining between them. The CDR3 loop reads CASSWRNHNQPQHF. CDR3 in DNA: TGTGCCAGCAGTTGGAGGAATCACAATCAGCCCCAGCATTTT.

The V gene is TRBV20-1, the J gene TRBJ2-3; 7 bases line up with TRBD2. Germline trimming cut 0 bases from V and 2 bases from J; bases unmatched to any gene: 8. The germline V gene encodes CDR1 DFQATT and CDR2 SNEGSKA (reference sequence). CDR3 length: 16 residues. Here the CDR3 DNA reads TGCAGTGCTAGAGAGGGGCTAGCGGCCAACACAGATACGCAGTATTTT. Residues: CSAREGLAANTDTQYF.

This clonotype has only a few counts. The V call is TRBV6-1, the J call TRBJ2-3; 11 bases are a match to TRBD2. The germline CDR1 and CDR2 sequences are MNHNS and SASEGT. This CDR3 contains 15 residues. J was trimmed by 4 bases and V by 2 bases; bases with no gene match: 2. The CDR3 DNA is TGTGCCAGCAGTGAAACTAGCGGGGGCTCAGATACGCAGTATTTT. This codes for CASSETSGGSDTQYF.

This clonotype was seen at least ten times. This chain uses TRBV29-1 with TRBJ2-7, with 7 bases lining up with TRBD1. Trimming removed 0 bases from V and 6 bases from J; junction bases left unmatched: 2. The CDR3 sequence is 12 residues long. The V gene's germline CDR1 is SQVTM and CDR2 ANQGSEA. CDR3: CSVEDDRAEQYF. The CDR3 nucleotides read TGCAGCGTTGAAGACGACAGGGCCGAGCAGTACTTC.